The rows below give T cell receptor beta chains drawn from one sample of a study of blood T cell repertoires in COVID-19. TCRdb's copy holds only in-frame clones and misses some; the assay was immunoSEQ multiplex PCR. The data contain over 200,000 clones, roughly 87% of them singletons. The sample consisted of PBMCs or T cells enriched from blood (not recorded which). The receptors were gathered from a man younger than 45 who had recovered from COVID-19. CDR3s include the opening cysteine and the closing phenylalanine or tryptophan. A D gene is named only where the DNA matches it firmly. The size field is filled for only some rows; it gives once, few, many or a size class.

CDR3 length	V gene	J gene	D gene	clone size	CDR3 DNA	CDR3 protein
15	TRBV6-5	TRBJ1-1	NA	once	TGTGCCAGCAGTTATATCGAACCTCGGGGCACTGAAGCTTTCTTT	CASSYIEPRGTEAFF
13	TRBV4-2	TRBJ2-3	NA	NA	TGTGCCAGCAGCCCCGGACAGACCGATACGCAGTATTTT	CASSPGQTDTQYF
13	TRBV5-6	TRBJ2-5	NA	once	TGTGCCAGCAGCCCACAGGGCGCAGGGACCCAGTACTTC	CASSPQGAGTQYF
12	TRBV7-2	TRBJ2-7	NA	NA	TGTGCCAGCAGCCCCACGGGGTACGAGCAGTACTTC	CASSPTGYEQYF
15	TRBV15	TRBJ1-1	NA	NA	TGTGCCACCAGCAGAGAGAGCGGGGGGTACACTGAAGCTTTCTTT	CATSRESGGYTEAFF
16	TRBV7-3	TRBJ1-1	NA	NA	TGTGCCAGCAGCTTAAGTGGGCAGGGGATGAACACTGAAGCTTTCTTT	CASSLSGQGMNTEAFF
14	TRBV28	TRBJ1-3	NA	NA	TGTGCCAGCAGTCCAGGGGACTCTGGAAACACCATATATTTT	CASSPGDSGNTIYF
13	TRBV9	TRBJ2-3	NA	NA	TGTGCCAGCAGCATCTCAGGGCCAGATACGCAGTATTTT	CASSISGPDTQYF
17	TRBV4-2	TRBJ2-2	TRBD1	NA	TGTGCCAGCAGCCAAGATTGGGGACAGGGGGGAACCGGGGAGCTGTTTTTT	CASSQDWGQGGTGELFF
15	TRBV11-3	TRBJ2-1	TRBD2	NA	TGTGCCAGCAGTTCGGGACTAGCGGGTGGGGGTGAGCAGTTCTTC	CASSSGLAGGGEQFF
16	TRBV3-1/TRBV3-2	TRBJ2-7	TRBD2	once	TGTGCCAGCAGCTTGGGACTAGCGGGACTCACACACGAGCAGTACTTC	CASSLGLAGLTHEQYF
16	TRBV28	TRBJ2-2	TRBD2	NA	TGTGCCAGCAGTTCCCCCGGCAGCGGGAGGTCCGGGGAGCTGTTTTTT	CASSSPGSGRSGELFF
14	TRBV28	TRBJ1-1	TRBD1	NA	TGTGCCAGCAGTTGGGGGACAGTGATTGGCCTAGCTTTCTTT	CASSWGTVIGLAFF
15	TRBV19	TRBJ2-7	NA	NA	TGTGCCAGTAAAGCCGCGGGTGTGGGTAACTACGAGCAGTACTTC	CASKAAGVGNYEQYF
14	TRBV5-1	TRBJ2-3	TRBD2	NA	TGCGCCAGCAGCGCCGGGGGGGCCACAGATACGCAGTATTTT	CASSAGGATDTQYF
11	TRBV20-1	TRBJ2-7	TRBD2	NA	TGCAGTGCCCGAACGGGGGGTAAAACGTACTTC	CSARTGGKTYF
15	TRBV6-5	TRBJ1-6	NA	NA	TGTGCCAGCAGTTACTCATACGATCGGAATTCACCCCTCCACTTT	CASSYSYDRNSPLHF
17	TRBV3-1/TRBV3-2	TRBJ1-1	TRBD1	NA	TGTGCCAGCAGCCAAGAAAAGCACAGGGGTCCTAACACTGAAGCTTTCTTT	CASSQEKHRGPNTEAFF
15	TRBV10-3	TRBJ2-1	TRBD2	NA	TGTGCCATCAGTGGCGGACTAGCGGAAAACAATGAGCAGTTCTTC	CAISGGLAENNEQFF
17	TRBV5-1	TRBJ2-5	TRBD1	NA	TGCGCCAGCAGCTTGGCGGCAATGAACAGGGGGTCGGAGACCCAGTACTTC	CASSLAAMNRGSETQYF
13	TRBV2	TRBJ1-5	NA	NA	TGTGCCAGCAGGGGCCTACTGCCTCAGCCCCAGCATTTT	CASRGLLPQPQHF
16	TRBV18	TRBJ2-2	TRBD2	NA	TGTGCCAGCACAGGACTAGCGGGAGGCCTCACCGGGGAGCTGTTTTTT	CASTGLAGGLTGELFF
15	TRBV7-9	TRBJ2-5	NA	NA	TGTGCCAGCAGCTTTTCCCTAGCCGCTCAAGAGACCCAGTACTTC	CASSFSLAAQETQYF